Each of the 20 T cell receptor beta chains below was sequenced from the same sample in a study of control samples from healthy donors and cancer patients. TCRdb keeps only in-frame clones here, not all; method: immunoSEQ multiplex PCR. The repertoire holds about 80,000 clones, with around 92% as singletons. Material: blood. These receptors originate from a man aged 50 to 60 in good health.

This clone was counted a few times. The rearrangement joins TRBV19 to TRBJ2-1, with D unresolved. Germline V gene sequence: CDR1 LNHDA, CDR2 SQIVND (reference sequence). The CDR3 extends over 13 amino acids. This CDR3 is CASRQSAYNEQFF. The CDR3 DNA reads TGTGCAAGTCGGCAATCAGCCTACAATGAGCAGTTCTTC.

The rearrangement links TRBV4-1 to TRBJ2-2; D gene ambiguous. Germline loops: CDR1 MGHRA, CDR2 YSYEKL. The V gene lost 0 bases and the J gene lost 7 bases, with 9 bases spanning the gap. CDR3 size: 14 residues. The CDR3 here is CASSQDTTIGELFF. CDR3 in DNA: TGCGCCAGCAGCCAAGATACGACAATCGGGGAGCTGTTTTTT.

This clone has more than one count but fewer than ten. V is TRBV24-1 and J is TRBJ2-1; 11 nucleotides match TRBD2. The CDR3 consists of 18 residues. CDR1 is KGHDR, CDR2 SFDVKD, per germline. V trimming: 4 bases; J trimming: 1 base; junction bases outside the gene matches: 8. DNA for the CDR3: TGTGCCACCAGTGACCGAGTCTGGACTAGCGGGTCCTACAATGAGCAGTTCTTC. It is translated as CATSDRVWTSGSYNEQFF.

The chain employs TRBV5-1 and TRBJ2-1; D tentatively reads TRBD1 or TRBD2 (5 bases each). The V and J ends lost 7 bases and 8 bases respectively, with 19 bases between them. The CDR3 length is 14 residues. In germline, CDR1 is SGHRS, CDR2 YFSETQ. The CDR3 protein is CASLKQTRGDEQFF. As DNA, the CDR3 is TGCGCCAGCCTAAAACAAACCAGAGGGGATGAGCAGTTCTTC.

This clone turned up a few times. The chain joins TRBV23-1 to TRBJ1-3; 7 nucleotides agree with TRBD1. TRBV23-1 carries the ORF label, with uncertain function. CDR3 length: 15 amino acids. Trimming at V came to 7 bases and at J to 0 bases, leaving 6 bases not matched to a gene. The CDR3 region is CASNIGTASGNTIYF. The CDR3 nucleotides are TGCGCCAGCAATATAGGGACAGCCTCTGGAAACACCATATATTTT.

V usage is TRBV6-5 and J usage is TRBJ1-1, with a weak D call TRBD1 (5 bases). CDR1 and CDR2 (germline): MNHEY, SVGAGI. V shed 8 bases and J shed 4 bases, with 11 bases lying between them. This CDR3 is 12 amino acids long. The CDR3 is CASRQGGTEAFF. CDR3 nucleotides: TGTGCCAGCCGTCAGGGAGGCACTGAAGCTTTCTTT.

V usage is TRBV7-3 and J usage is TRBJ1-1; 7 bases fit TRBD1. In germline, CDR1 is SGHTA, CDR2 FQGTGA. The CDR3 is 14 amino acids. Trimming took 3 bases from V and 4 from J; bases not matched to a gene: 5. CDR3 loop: CASSLQGGSTEAFF. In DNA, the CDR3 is TGTGCCAGCAGCTTGCAGGGGGGCAGCACTGAAGCTTTCTTT.

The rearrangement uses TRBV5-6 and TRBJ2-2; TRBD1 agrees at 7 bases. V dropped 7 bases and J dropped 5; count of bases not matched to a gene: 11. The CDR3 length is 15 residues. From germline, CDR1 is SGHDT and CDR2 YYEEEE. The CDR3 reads CASLKTGYSTGELFF. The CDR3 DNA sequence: TGTGCCAGCCTCAAGACAGGGTACTCGACCGGGGAGCTGTTTTTT.

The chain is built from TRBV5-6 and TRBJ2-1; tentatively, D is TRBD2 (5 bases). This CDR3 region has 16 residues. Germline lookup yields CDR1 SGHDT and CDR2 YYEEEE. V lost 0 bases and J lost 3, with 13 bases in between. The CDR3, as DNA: TGTGCCAGCAGCTTGGGAGGGAACCTTAACTACAATGAGCAGTTCTTC. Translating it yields CASSLGGNLNYNEQFF.

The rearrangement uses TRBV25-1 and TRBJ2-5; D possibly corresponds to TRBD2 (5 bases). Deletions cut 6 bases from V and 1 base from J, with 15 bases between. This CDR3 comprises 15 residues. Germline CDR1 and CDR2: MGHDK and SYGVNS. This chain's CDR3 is CASSPADYPQETQYF. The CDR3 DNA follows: TGTGCCAGCAGCCCCGCAGACTACCCCCAAGAGACCCAGTACTTC.

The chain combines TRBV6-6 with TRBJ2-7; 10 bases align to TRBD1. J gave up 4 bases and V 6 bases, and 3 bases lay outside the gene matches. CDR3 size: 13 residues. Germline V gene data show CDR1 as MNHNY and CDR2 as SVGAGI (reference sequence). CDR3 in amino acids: CASRRQGAYEQYF. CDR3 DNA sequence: TGTGCCAGCAGGCGACAGGGGGCATACGAGCAGTACTTC.

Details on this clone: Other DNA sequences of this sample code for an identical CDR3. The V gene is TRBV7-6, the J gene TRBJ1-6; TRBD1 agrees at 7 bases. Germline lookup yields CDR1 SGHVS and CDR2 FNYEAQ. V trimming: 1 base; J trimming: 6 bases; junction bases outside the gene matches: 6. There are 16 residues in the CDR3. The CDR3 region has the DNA TGTGCCAGCAGCTTAGGGCAGGGGGGGGGTAATTCACCCCTCCACTTT. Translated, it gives CASSLGQGGGNSPLHF.

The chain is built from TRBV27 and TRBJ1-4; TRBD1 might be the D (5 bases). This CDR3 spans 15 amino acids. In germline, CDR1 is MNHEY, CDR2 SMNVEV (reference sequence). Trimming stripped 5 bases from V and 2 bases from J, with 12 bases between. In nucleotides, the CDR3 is TGTGCCAGCAGTGCCGGGGGGATGACTAATGAAAAACTGTTTTTT. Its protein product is CASSAGGMTNEKLFF. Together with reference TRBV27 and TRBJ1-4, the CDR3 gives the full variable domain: EAQVTQNPRYLITVTGKKLTVTCSQNMNHEYMSWYRQDPGLGLRQIYYSMNVEVTDKGDVPEGYKVSRKEKRNFPLILESPSPNQTSLYFCASSAGGMTNEKLFFGSGTQLSVL.

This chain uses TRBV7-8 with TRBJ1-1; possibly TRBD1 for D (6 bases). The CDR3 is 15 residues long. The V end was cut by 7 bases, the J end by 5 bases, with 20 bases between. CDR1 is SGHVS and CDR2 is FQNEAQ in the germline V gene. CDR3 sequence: CASKIRGEGKTEAFF. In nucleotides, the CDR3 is TGTGCCAGCAAAATTAGGGGGGAAGGGAAAACTGAAGCTTTCTTT.

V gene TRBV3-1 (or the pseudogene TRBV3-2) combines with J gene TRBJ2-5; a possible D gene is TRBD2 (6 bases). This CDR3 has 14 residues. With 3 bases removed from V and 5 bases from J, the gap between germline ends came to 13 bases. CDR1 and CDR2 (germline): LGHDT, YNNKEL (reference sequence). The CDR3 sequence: CASSQGGLRETQYF. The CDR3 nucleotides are TGTGCCAGCAGCCAGGGAGGATTAAGGGAGACCCAGTACTTC.

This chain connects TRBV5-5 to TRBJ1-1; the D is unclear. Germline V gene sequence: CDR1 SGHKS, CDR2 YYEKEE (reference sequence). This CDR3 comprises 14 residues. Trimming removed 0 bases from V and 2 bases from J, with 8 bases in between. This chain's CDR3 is CASSLGPINTEAFF. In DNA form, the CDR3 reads TGTGCCAGCAGCTTGGGACCGATCAACACTGAAGCTTTCTTT. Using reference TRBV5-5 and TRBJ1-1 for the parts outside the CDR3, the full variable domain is DAGVTQSPTHLIKTRGQQVTLRCSPISGHKSVSWYQQVLGQGPQFIFQYYEKEERGRGNFPDRFSARQFPNYSSELNVNALLLGDSALYLCASSLGPINTEAFFGQGTRLTVV.

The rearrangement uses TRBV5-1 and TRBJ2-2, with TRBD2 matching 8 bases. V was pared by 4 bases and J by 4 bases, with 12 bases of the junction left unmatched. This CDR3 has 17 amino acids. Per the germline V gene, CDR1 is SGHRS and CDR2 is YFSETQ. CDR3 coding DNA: TGCGCCAGCAGCCGCCTTAACGGGGGGGCAGGCACCGGGGAGCTGTTTTTT. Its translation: CASSRLNGGAGTGELFF.

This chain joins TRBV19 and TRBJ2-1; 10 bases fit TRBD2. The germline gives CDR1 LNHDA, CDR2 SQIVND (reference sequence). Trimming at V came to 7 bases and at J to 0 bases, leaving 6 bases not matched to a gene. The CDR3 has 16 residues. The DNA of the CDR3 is TGTGCCAGTAATAAGGCTAGCGGGGGCTCCTACAATGAGCAGTTCTTC. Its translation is CASNKASGGSYNEQFF.

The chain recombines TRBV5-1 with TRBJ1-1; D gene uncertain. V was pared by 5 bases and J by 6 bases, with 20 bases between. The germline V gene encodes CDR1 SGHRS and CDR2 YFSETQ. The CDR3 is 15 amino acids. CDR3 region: CASRIDPTRVAEAFF. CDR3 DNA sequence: TGCGCCAGCAGGATAGACCCTACCCGGGTAGCTGAAGCTTTCTTT.

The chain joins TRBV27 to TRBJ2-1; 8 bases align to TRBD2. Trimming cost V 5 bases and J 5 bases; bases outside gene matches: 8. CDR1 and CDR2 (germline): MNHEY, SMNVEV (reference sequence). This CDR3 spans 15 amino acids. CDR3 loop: CASSPPGLANNEQFF. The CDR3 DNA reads TGTGCCAGCAGTCCCCCCGGACTAGCAAACAATGAGCAGTTCTTC.